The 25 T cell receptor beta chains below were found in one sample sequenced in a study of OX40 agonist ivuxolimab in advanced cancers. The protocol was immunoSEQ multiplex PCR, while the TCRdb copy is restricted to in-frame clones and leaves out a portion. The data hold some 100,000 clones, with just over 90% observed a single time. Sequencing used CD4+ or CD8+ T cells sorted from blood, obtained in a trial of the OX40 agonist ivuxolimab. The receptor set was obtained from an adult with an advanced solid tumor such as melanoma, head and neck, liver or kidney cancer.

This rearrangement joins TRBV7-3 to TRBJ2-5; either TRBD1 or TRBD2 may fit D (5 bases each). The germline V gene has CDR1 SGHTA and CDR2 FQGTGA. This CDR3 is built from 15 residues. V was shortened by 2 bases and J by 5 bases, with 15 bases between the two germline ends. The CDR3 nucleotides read TGTGCCAGCAGCTTAGCCGGGACCCCTCAGGAGACCCAGTACTTC. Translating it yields CASSLAGTPQETQYF. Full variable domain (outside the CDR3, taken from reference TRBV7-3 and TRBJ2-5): GAGVSQTPSNKVTEKGKYVELRCDPISGHTALYWYRQSLGQGPEFLIYFQGTGAADDSGLPNDRFFAVRPEGSVSTLKIQRTERGDSAVYLCASSLAGTPQETQYFGPGTRLLVL.

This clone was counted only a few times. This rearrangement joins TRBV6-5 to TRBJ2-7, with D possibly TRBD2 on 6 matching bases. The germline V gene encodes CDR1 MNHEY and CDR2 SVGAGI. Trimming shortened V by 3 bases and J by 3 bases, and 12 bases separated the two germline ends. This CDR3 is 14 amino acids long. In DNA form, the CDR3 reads TGTGCCAGCAGTTATGACGGGAGAGGCTACGAGCAGTACTTC. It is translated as CASSYDGRGYEQYF.

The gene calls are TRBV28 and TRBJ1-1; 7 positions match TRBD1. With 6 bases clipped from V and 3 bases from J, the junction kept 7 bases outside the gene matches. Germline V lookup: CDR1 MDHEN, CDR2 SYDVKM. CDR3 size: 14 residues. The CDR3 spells CASSPTGSDTEAFF. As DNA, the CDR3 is TGTGCCAGCAGCCCGACAGGGTCGGACACTGAAGCTTTCTTT.

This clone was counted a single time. This CDR3 reads CASSLDLGLAVQETQYF. The CDR3 DNA reads TGTGCCAGCAGCTTAGATCTTGGTTTGGCAGTACAAGAGACCCAGTACTTC. The chain combines TRBV11-2 with TRBJ2-5; D is uncertain. In germline, CDR1 is SGHAT, CDR2 FQNNGV. The CDR3 spans 17 residues. V lost 0 bases, J lost 2 bases, and 16 bases lay in between.

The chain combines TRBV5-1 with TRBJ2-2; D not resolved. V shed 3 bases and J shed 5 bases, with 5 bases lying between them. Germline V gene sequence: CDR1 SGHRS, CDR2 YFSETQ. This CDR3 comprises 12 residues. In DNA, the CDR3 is TGCGCCAGCAGCTCCGCTACCGGGGAGCTGTTTTTT. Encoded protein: CASSSATGELFF.

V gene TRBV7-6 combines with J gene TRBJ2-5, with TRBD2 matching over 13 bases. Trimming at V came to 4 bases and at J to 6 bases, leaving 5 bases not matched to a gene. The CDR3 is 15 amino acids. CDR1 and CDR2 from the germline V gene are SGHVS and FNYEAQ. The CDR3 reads CASSWGLAGTKTQYF. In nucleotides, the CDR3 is TGTGCCAGCAGCTGGGGACTAGCGGGAACAAAGACCCAGTACTTC.

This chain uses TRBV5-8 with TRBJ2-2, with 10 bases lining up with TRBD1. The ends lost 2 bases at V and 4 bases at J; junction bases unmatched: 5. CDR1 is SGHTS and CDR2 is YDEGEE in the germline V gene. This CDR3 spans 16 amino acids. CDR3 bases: TGTGCCAGCAGCTTCCCCGGGACAGGGGCCACCGGGGAGCTGTTTTTT. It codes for CASSFPGTGATGELFF.

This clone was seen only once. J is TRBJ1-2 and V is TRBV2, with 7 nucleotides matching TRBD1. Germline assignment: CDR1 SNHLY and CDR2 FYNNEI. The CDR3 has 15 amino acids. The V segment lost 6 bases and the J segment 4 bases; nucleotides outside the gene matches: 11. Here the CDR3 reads CASRETGRGGYGYTF. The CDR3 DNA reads TGTGCCAGCAGGGAGACAGGGAGAGGTGGCTATGGCTACACCTTC. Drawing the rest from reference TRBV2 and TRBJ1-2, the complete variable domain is EPEVTQTPSHQVTQMGQEVILRCVPISNHLYFYWYRQILGQKVEFLVSFYNNEISEKSEIFDDQFSVERPDGSNFTLKIRSTKLEDSAMYFCASRETGRGGYGYTFGSGTRLTVV.

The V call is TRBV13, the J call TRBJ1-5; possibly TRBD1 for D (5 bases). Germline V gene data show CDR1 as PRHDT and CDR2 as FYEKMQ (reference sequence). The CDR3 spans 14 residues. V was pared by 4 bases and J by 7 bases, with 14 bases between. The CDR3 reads CASSSRRARQPQHF. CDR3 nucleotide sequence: TGTGCCAGCAGCTCCCGCAGGGCGAGACAGCCCCAGCATTTT.

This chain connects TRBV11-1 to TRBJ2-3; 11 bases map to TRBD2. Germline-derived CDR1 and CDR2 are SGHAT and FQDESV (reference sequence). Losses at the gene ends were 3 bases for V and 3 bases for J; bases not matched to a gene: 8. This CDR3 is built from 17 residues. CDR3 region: CASSLTLGLAVTDTQYF. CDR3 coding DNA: TGTGCCAGCAGCTTGACCCTGGGACTAGCGGTTACAGATACGCAGTATTTT.

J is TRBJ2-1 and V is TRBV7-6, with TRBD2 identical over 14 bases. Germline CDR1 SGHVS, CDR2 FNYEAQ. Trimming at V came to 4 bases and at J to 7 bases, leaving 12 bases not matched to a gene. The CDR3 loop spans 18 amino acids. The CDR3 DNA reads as TGTGCCAGCAGCTCGGACGTGGGACTAGCGGGAGTAGGAAATGAGCAGTTCTTC. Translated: CASSSDVGLAGVGNEQFF.

The CDR3 here is CASSPRQGGTGELFF. The CDR3, as DNA: TGTGCCAGCAGCCCGCGACAGGGAGGCACCGGGGAGCTGTTTTTT. V is TRBV9 and J is TRBJ2-2; possible D gene TRBD1, 7 bases. The germline V gene encodes CDR1 SGDLS and CDR2 YYNGEE. The CDR3 is made up of 15 amino acids. V lost 4 bases and J lost 4, with 14 bases in between.

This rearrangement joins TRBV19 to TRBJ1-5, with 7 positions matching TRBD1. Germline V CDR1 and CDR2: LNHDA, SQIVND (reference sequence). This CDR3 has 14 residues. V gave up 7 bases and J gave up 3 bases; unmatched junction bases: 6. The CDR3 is CASTETGYNQPQHF. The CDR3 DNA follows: TGTGCCAGTACCGAGACAGGGTACAATCAGCCCCAGCATTTT. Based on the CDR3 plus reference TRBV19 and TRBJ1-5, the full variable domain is DGGITQSPKYLFRKEGQNVTLSCEQNLNHDAMYWYRQDPGQGLRLIYYSQIVNDFQKGDIAEGYSVSREKKESFPLTVTSAQKNPTAFYLCASTETGYNQPQHFGDGTRLSIL.

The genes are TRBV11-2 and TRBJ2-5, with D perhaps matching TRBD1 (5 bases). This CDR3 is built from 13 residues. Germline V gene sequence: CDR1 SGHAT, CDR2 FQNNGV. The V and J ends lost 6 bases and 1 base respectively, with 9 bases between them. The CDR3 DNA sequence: TGTGCCAGCAGATCGGACACCCAAGAGACCCAGTACTTC. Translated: CASRSDTQETQYF.

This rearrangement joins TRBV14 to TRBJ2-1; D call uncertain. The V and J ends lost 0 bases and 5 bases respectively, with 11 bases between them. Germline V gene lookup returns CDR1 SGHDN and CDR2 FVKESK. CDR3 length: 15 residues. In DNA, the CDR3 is TGTGCCAGCAGCCAAGACCGGGTCCGGAACAATGAGCAGTTCTTC. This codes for CASSQDRVRNNEQFF. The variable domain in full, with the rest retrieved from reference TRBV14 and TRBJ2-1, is EAGVTQFPSHSVIEKGQTVTLRCDPISGHDNLYWYRRVMGKEIKFLLHFVKESKQDESGMPNNRFLAERTGGTYSTLKVQPAELEDSGVYFCASSQDRVRNNEQFFGPGTRLTVL.

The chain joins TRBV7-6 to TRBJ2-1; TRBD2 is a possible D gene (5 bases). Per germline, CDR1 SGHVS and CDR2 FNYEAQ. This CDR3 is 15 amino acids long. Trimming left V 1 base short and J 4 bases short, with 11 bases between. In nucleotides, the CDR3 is TGTGCCAGCAGCTTAGATCTAGGCGGGTACAATGAGCAGTTCTTC. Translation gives CASSLDLGGYNEQFF.

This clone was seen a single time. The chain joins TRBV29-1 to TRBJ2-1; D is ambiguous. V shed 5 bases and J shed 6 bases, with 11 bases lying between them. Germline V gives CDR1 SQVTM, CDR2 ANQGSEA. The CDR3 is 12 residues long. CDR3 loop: CSVLTWGNEQFF. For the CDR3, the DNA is TGCAGCGTTTTGACTTGGGGCAATGAGCAGTTCTTC.

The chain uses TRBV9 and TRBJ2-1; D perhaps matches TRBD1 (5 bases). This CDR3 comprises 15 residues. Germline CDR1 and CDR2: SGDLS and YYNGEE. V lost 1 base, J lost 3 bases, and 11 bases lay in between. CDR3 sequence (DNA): TGTGCCAGCAGCGTACGCCTACAGGACTACAATGAGCAGTTCTTC. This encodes CASSVRLQDYNEQFF. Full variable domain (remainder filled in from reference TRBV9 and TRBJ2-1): DSGVTQTPKHLITATGQRVTLRCSPRSGDLSVYWYQQSLDQGLQFLIQYYNGEERAKGNILERFSAQQFPDLHSELNLSSLELGDSALYFCASSVRLQDYNEQFFGPGTRLTVL.

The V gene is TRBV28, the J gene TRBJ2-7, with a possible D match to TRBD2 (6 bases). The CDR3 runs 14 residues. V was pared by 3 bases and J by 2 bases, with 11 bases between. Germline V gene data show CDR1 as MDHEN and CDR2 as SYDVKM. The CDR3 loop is CASSFRRGPYEQYF. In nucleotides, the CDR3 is TGTGCCAGCAGTTTTAGGCGGGGCCCCTACGAGCAGTACTTC.

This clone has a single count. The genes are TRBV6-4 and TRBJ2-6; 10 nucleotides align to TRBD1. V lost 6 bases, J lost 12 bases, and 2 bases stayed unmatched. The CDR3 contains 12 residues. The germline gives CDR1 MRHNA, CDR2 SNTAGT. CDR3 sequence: CASRDRGGVLTF. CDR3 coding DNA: TGTGCCAGCAGGGACAGGGGGGGCGTCCTGACTTTC.

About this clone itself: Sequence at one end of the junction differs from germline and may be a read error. The CDR3 sequence is CATSLGRQGRQFF. The CDR3, as DNA: TGTGCCACTAGTCTAGGCCGACAGGGGAGGCAGTTCTTC. This chain joins TRBV19 and TRBJ2-1, with 8 bases that match TRBD1. CDR1 and CDR2 (germline): LNHDA, SQIVND (reference sequence). The CDR3 consists of 13 residues.

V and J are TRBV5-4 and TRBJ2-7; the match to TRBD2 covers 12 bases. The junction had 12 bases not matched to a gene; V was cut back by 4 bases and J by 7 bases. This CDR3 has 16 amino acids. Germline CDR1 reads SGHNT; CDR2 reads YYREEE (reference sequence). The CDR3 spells CASSLPGLAGLREQYF. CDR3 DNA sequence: TGTGCCAGCAGCCTTCCGGGACTAGCGGGTCTACGAGAGCAGTACTTC.

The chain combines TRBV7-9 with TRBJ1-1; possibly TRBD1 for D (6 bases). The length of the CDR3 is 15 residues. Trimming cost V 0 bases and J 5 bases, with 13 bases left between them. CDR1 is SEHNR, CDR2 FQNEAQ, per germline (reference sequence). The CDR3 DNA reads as TGTGCCAGCAGCTTAGCAACGGGGGCTAGGACTGAAGCTTTCTTT. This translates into CASSLATGARTEAFF.

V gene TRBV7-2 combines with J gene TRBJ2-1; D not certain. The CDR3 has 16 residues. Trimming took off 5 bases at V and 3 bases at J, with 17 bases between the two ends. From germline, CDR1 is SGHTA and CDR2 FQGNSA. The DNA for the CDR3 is TGTGCCAGCAGCACCTCTCGGGCGGCACACTACAATGAGCAGTTCTTC. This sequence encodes CASSTSRAAHYNEQFF.

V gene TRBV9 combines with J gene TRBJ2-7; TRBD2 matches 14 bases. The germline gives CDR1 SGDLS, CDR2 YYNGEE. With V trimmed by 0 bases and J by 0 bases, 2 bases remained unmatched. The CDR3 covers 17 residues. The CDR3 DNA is TGTGCCAGCAGCGTAGGACTAGCGGGAGGGAGCTCCTACGAGCAGTACTTC. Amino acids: CASSVGLAGGSSYEQYF.